This T cell receptor beta chain was obtained from a study of control samples from healthy donors and cancer patients. Only in-frame clones appear in the TCRdb table, and some are missing; sequencing was by immunoSEQ multiplex PCR. The repertoire holds approximately 140,000 clones, with under 95% as singletons. The CDR3 has 15 amino acids. The germline V and J ends were trimmed by 3 bases and 7 bases, with 16 bases remaining between them. Germline V gene data show CDR1 as LNHDA and CDR2 as SQIVND (reference sequence). The sequencing input was blood. The TCR comes from a young man in good health. V is TRBV19 and J is TRBJ2-4; D may correspond to TRBD1 or TRBD2 (6 bases each). The CDR3 sequence is CASSMGRWRGNIQYF. The CDR3 region has the DNA TGTGCCAGTAGTATGGGCAGGTGGAGGGGGAACATTCAGTACTTC.